The clone carrying this TCR beta chain showed up just a few times. Its antigen remains unidentified. These data originate in a study of T-cell reconstitution after alpha-beta-depleted transplantation in children. Broader study findings: The authors attributed T-cell counts and diversity one year after transplant mostly to newly produced T cells.

As it was prepared, the TCRbeta library received unique molecular identifiers. TCRdb ran MiXCR on the PCR reads and lists one entry per CDR3 protein. The table has fewer than 1 million distinct CDR3 sequences, roughly 15% seen once. The V and J ends lost 0 bases and 1 base, in that order; junction bases with no gene match: 5. The CDR3 contains 17 residues. Germline CDR1 MGHRA, CDR2 YSYEKL. The sample here was PBMCs, mostly from graft donor cells, taken 360 days after TCRalphabeta/CD19-depleted stem cell transplant. This rearrangement joins TRBV4-1 to TRBJ2-5, with TRBD2 matching over 10 bases. This sequence was found in a male patient under 18 who had a stem cell transplant for acute lymphoblastic leukemia, so the T cells may come from the graft donor. As DNA, the CDR3 is TGCGCCAGCAGCCAAGATCCCCTAGCGGGAGTCCAAGAGACCCAGTACTTC. This translates into CASSQDPLAGVQETQYF.